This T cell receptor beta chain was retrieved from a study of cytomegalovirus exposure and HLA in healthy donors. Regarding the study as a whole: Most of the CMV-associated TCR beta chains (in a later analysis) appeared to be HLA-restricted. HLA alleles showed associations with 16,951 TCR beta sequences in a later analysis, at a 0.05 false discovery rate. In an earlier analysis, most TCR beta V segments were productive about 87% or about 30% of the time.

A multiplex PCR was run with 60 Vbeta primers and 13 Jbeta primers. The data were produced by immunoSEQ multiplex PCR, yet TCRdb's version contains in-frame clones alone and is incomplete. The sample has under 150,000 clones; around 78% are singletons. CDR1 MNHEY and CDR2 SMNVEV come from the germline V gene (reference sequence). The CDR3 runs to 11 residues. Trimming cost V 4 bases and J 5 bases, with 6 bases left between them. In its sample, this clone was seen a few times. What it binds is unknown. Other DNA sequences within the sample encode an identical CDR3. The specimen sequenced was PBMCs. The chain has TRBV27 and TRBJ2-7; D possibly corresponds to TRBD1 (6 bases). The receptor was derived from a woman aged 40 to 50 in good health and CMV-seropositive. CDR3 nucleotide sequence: TGTGCCAGCAGTTACAGGGACGAGCAGTACTTC. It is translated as CASSYRDEQYF.